The clone carrying this TCR beta chain was seen at least ten times. TCR beta CDR3 sequences were amplified from RNA transcripts. HTBI primers were the set used in a first-round RT-PCR of the TCR CDR3. TCRdb processed the multiplex PCR reads anew with MiXCR; each CDR3 protein has one entry. The sample shows roughly 180,000 distinct CDR3 sequences, 9.4% of them seen only once. These data come from a study of T cells in Graves' hyperthyroidism and ophthalmopathy. The sample was blood. The source is a woman under 30 with Graves' hyperthyroidism that later progressed to Graves' ophthalmopathy.

The CDR3 loop reads CASTPVSPLHF. The CDR3 nucleotides are TGTGCCAGCACGCCTGTTTCACCCCTCCACTTT. The gene calls are TRBV6-1 and TRBJ1-6, with D unresolved. In germline, CDR1 is MNHNS, CDR2 SASEGT. The CDR3 contains 11 residues. V dropped 7 bases and J dropped 9 bases, with 7 bases sitting between them.